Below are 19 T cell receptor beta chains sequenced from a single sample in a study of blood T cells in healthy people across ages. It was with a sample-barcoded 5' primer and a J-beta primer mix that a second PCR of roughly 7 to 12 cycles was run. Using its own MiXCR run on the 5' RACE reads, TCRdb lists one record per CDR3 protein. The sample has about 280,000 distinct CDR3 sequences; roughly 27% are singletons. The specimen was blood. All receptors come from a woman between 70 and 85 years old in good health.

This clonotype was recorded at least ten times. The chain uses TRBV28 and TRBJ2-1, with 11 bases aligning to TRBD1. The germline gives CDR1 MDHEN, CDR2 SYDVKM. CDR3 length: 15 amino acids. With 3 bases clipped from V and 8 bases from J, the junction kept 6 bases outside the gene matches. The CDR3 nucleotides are TGTGCCAGCAGTTTGGCCGGGACAGGGGGTTATGAGCAGTTCTTC. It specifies CASSLAGTGGYEQFF.

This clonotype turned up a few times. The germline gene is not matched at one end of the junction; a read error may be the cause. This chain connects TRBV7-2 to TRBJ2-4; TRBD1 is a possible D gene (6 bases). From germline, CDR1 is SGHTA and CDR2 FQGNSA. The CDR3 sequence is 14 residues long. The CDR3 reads CASSSRGTKNIQCF. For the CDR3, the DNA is TGTGCCAGCAGCTCCAGGGGAACCAAAAACATTCAGTGCTTC.

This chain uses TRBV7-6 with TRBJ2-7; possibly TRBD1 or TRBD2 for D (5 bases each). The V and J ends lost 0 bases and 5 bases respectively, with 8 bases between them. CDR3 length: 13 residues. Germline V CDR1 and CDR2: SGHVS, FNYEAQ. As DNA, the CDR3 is TGTGCCAGCAGCTTAGCCGGGACCCACGAGCAGTACTTC. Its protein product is CASSLAGTHEQYF. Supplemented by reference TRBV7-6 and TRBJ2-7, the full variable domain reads GAGVSQSPRYKVTKRGQDVALRCDPISGHVSLYWYRQALGQGPEFLTYFNYEAQQDKSGLPNDRFSAERPEGSISTLTIQRTEQRDSAMYRCASSLAGTHEQYFGPGTRLTVT.

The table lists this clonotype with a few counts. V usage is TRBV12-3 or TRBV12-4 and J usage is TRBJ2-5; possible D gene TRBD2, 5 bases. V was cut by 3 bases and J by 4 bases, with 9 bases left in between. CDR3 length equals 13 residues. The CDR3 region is CASSLIGGETQYF. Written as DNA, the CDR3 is TGTGCCAGCAGTTTGATCGGAGGAGAGACCCAGTACTTC.

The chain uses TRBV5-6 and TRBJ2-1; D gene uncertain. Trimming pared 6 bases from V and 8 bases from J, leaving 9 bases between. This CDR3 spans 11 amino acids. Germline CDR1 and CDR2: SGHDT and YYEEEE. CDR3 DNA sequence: TGTGCCAGCAACTTATTCGATGAGCAGTTCTTC. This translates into CASNLFDEQFF.

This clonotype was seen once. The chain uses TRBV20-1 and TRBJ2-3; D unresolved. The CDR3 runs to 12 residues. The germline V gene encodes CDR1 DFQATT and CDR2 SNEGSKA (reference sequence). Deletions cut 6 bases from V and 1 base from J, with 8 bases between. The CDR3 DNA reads TGCAGTGCGAATATCCGCACAGATACGCAGTATTTT. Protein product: CSANIRTDTQYF.

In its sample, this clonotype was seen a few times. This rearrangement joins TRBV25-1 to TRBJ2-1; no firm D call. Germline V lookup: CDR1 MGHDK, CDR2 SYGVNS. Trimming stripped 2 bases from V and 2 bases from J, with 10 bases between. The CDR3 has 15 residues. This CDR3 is CASSETGRAYNEQFF. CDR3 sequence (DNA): TGTGCCAGCAGTGAAACCGGACGGGCCTACAATGAGCAGTTCTTC.

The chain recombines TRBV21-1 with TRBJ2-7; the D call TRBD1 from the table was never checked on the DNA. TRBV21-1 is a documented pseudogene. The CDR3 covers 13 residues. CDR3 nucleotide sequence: TGTGCCGCAGGGACAGAGGAGCTCTACGAGCAGTACTTC. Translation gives CAAGTEELYEQYF.

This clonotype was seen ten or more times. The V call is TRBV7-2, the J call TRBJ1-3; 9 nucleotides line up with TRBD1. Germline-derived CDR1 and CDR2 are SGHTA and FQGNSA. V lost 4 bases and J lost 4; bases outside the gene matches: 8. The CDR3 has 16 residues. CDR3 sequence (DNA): TGTGCCAGCAGCTCAAACCCGACAGGGGGAGGAAACACCATATATTTT. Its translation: CASSSNPTGGGNTIYF.

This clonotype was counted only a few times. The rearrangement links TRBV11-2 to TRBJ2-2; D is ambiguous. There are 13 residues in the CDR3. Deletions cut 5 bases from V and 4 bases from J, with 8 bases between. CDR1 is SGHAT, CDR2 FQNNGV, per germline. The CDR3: CASSAPTTGELFF. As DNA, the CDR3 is TGTGCCAGCAGCGCCCCAACCACCGGGGAGCTGTTTTTT.

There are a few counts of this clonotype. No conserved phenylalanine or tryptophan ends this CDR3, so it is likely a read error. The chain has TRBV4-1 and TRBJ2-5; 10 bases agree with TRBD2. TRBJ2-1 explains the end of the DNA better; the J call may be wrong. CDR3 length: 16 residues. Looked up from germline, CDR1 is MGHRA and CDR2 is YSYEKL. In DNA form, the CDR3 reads TGCGCCAGCAGCCAAGTTCGGACTAGCGGACCGAATGAGCAGTTCCTC. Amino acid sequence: CASSQVRTSGPNEQFL.

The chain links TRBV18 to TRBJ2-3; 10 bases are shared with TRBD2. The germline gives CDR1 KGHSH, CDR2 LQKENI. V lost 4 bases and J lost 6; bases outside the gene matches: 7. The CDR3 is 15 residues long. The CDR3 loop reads CASSLQRGGIDTQYF. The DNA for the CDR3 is TGTGCCAGCTCACTTCAGCGGGGGGGTATCGATACGCAGTATTTT.

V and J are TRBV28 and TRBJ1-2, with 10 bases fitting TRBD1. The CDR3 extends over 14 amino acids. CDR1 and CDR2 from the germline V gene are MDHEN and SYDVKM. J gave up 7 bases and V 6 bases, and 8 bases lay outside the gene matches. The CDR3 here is CASSQRTGGFGYTF. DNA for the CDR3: TGTGCCAGCAGCCAAAGGACAGGGGGTTTTGGCTACACCTTC.

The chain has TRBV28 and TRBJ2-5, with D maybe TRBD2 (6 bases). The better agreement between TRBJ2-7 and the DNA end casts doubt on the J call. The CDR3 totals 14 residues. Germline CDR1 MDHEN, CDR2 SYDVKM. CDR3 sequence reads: CASRNPSVTYEQYF. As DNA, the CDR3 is TGTGCCAGCAGGAACCCTAGCGTTACCTACGAGCAGTACTTC.

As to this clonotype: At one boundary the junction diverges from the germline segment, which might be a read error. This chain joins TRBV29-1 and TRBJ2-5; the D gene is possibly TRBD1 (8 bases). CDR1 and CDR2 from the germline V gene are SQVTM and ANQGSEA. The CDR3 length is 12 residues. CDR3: CSVAGQGGLAFF. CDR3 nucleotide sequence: TGCAGCGTGGCCGGACAGGGAGGGTTGGCGTTCTTC.

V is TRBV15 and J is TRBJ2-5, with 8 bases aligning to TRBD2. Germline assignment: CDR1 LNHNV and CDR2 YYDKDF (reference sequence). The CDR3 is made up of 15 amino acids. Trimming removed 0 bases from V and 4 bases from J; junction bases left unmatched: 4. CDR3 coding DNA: TGTGCCACCAGCAGAGAAAGCGGGAGCTCAGAGACCCAGTACTTC. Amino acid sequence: CATSRESGSSETQYF. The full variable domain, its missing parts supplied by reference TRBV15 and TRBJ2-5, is DAMVIQNPRYQVTQFGKPVTLSCSQTLNHNVMYWYQQKSSQAPKLLFHYYDKDFNNEADTPDNFQSRRPNTSFCFLDIRSPGLGDTAMYLCATSRESGSSETQYFGPGTRLLVL.

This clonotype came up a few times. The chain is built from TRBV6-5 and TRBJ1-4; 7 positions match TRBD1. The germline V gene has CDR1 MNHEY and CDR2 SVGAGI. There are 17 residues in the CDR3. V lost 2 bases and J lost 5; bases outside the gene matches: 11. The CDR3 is CASSYDPPGQRNEKLFF. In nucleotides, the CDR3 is TGTGCCAGCAGTTACGACCCCCCGGGACAGCGGAATGAAAAACTGTTTTTT.

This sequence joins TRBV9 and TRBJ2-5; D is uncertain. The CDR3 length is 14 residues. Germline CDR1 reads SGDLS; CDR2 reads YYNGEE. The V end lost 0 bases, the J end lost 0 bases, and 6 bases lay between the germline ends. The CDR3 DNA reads TGTGCCAGCAGCGTAGGGCATTACCAAGAGACCCAGTACTTC. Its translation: CASSVGHYQETQYF.

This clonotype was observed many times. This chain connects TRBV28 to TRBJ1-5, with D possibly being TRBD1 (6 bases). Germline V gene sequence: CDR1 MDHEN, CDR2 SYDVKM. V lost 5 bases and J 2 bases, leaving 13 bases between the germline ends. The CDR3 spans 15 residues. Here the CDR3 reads CASSPTGNGNQPQHF. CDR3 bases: TGTGCCAGCAGTCCTACAGGGAACGGCAATCAGCCCCAGCATTTT.